This TCR beta chain is drawn from a study of spatial heterogeneity in lung cancer. At the level of the study: In cases with available follow-up PBMC samples, these were sequenced at a median of around 2 years after resection. Sequence detection consistently recorded a greater number of beta-chain than alpha-chain sequences.

TCRdb independently ran MiXCR on the 5' RACE reads; one entry per CDR3 protein. Altogether about 27,000 distinct CDR3 sequences are present, approximately 5.9% being singletons, with the ten largest covering 20% to 25%. Study findings and constraints: More often at tumor resection than at routine follow-up, ubiquitous expanded tumor TCRs were detected in the blood.

V dropped 4 bases and J dropped 4 bases, with 13 bases sitting between them. Germline CDR1 is MDHEN and CDR2 is SYDVKM. This CDR3 spans 14 amino acids. This sample's time point: blood at routine non-recurrence follow-up after resection. The sequenced material consisted of unsorted whole RNA from tumor, nontumor lung or frozen PBMC. This clonotype was recorded many times. Its antigen is unknown. The receptor was derived from a female donor with early-stage non-small cell lung cancer. The sequencing here drew on PBMCs, taken at follow-up. This chain connects TRBV28 to TRBJ1-2; maybe TRBD1 (5 bases). CDR3 protein: CASSSVGEGYGYTF. The CDR3 nucleotides are TGTGCCAGCAGTTCTGTGGGGGAGGGCTATGGCTACACCTTC.